A single T cell receptor beta chain is shown here with its context. This sample is drawn from a study of regulatory T cells in long-lasting Graves disease. Researchers made TCR beta libraries by using iRepertoire HTBI primers and running Arm-PCR on CDR3 regions. MiXCR, run by TCRdb on the multiplex PCR reads, gives a single entry per CDR3 protein. This sample has more than 350,000 distinct CDR3 sequences; 15% occur once, and the top ten carry approximately 15%. Time point here: newly diagnosed GD, antithyroid drugs for less than 3 months. After RNA was extracted from PBMCs, the TCR library was made from it. This sample also belongs to another study, concerning T cells in Graves' hyperthyroidism and ophthalmopathy.

This clonotype originated in a woman between 25 and 40 years old with Graves disease. The sequencing used peripheral blood mononuclear cells (PBMCs), collected at new diagnosis, from a patient treated with antithyroid drugs.

In DNA, the CDR3 is TGTGCCAGCAGTTCCCCGAGGACAGGGAACTACAATGAGCAGTTCTTC. Translating it yields CASSSPRTGNYNEQFF. This rearrangement joins TRBV12-3 or TRBV12-4 to TRBJ2-1, with 8 bases aligning to TRBD1. This CDR3 region has 16 residues. J gave up 3 bases and V 4 bases, and 8 bases lay outside the gene matches.